This T cell receptor beta chain stems from a study of cytomegalovirus exposure and HLA in healthy donors. Study-level points and caveats: A later analysis associated 15,000 to 20,000 TCR beta sequences with HLA alleles at a 0.05 false discovery rate. Testing in vitro showed a few CMV-associated chains specific for CMV antigens.

The PCR was carried out with 60 Vbeta primers and 13 Jbeta primers. Clones were read by immunoSEQ multiplex PCR, and TCRdb kept only the in-frame ones, dropping some. The sample gives about 190,000 clones, about 85% of which show up once; approximately 3.9% is in the top ten. V lost 4 bases to trimming and J lost 7 bases, with 18 bases between them. The CDR3 has 14 amino acids. Germline CDR1 and CDR2: SGDLS and YYNGEE. Comment on this clone: Antigen specificity is unknown.

Source material: PBMCs. This TCR derives from a man between 50 and 59 years old in good health and CMV-seronegative. The rearrangement joins TRBV9 to TRBJ2-7; possible D gene TRBD1, 6 bases. CDR3 sequence: CASSSPGERGEQYF. DNA of the CDR3: TGTGCCAGCAGCTCCCCCGGGGAGAGGGGGGAGCAGTACTTC.